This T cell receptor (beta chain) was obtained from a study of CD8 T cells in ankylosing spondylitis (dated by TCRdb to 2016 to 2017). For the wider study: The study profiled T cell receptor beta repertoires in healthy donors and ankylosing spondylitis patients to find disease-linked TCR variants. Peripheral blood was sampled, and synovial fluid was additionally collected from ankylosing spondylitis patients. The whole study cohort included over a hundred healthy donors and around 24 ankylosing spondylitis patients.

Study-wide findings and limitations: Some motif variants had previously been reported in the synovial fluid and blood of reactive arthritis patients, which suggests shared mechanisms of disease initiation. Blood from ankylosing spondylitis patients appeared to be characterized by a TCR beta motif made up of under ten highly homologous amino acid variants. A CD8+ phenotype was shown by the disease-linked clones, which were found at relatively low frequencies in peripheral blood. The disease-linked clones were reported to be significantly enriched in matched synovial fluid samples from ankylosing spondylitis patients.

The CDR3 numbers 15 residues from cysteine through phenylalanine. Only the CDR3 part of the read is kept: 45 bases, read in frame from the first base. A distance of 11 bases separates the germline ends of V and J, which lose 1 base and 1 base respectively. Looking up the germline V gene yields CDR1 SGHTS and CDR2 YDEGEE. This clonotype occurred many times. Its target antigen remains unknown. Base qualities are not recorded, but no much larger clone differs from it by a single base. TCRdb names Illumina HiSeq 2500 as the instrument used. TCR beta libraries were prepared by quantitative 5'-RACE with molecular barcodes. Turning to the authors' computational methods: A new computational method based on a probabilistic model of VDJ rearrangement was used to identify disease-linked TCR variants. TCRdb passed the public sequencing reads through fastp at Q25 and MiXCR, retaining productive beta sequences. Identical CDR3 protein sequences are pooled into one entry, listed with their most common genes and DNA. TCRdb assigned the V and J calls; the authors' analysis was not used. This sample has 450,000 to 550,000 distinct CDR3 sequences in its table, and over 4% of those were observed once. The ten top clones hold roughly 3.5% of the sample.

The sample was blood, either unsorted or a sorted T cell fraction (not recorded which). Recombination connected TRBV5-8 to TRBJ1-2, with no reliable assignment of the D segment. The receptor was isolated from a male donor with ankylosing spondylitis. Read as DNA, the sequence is TGTGCCAGCAGCTTGAATACTTGGGTTAACTATGGCTACACCTTC. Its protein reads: CASSLNTWVNYGYTF.